The 22 T cell receptor beta chains presented below share a single source sample, sequenced in a study of memory CD4+ T cells and cytomegalovirus serostatus. Data came from immunoSEQ multiplex PCR; TCRdb stores just in-frame clones and leaves some out. The table shows under 55,000 clones, with around 81% occurring only once. Single viable CD3+CD4+CD8-CD45RO+ cells were sorted as the memory CD4+ T cells. The sample was memory CD4+ T cells from blood. Receptor source: an adult in good health and CMV-seronegative.

This clone has only a few counts. The rearrangement joins TRBV19 to TRBJ1-2; D is unresolved. Trimming took 5 bases from V and 2 from J, leaving 12 bases between them. The V gene's germline CDR1 is LNHDA and CDR2 SQIVND (reference sequence). The CDR3 loop spans 14 amino acids. The CDR3 sequence: CASSYDGRNYGYTF. The CDR3 DNA sequence: TGTGCCAGTAGTTACGACGGACGGAACTATGGCTACACCTTC. Full variable domain (outside the CDR3, taken from reference TRBV19 and TRBJ1-2): DGGITQSPKYLFRKEGQNVTLSCEQNLNHDAMYWYRQDPGQGLRLIYYSQIVNDFQKGDIAEGYSVSREKKESFPLTVTSAQKNPTAFYLCASSYDGRNYGYTFGSGTRLTVV.

In its sample, this clone was seen once. The gene calls are TRBV7-8 and TRBJ1-5, with D perhaps matching TRBD1 (5 bases). The CDR3 is 15 amino acids. Germline assignment: CDR1 SGHVS and CDR2 FQNEAQ. V was shortened by 5 bases and J by 3 bases, with 14 bases between the two germline ends. DNA of the CDR3: TGTGCCAGCAGCGGGGGAACAGCTTTCAATCAGCCCCAGCATTTT. The encoded protein is CASSGGTAFNQPQHF.

The chain couples TRBV2 to TRBJ2-6; D is unclear. Trimming cost V 6 bases and J 0 bases, with 12 bases left between them. Germline CDR1 is SNHLY and CDR2 is FYNNEI. CDR3 length: 16 residues. This CDR3 is CASSSGRTSGANVLTF. The CDR3 region has the DNA TGTGCCAGCAGCTCCGGTAGGACCTCTGGGGCCAACGTCCTGACTTTC.

CDR3: CASSQDPRVRTNLHNEQFF. CDR3 in DNA: TGTGCCAGCAGCCAAGATCCGCGGGTTAGGACAAACTTACACAATGAGCAGTTCTTC. This chain connects TRBV14 to TRBJ2-1, with D perhaps being TRBD1 or TRBD2 (5 bases each). The ends were cut back, 0 bases at V and 5 bases at J, with 23 bases in the middle. CDR1 SGHDN and CDR2 FVKESK come from the germline V gene. The CDR3 totals 19 residues.

This chain uses TRBV28 with TRBJ1-5, with D perhaps matching TRBD1 (6 bases). V lost 5 bases and J lost 5, with 25 bases in between. The CDR3 consists of 18 residues. Germline V gene data show CDR1 as MDHEN and CDR2 as SYDVKM. Here the CDR3 DNA reads TGTGCCAGCAGTCCGATCGCGGGGGCCTTCCGAGGCGATCAGCCCCAGCATTTT. Amino acid sequence: CASSPIAGAFRGDQPQHF.

The chain employs TRBV6-1 and TRBJ1-2, with D perhaps matching TRBD1 (5 bases). V was clipped by 6 bases and J by 10 bases, with 15 bases between them. Germline CDR1 reads MNHNS; CDR2 reads SASEGT. The CDR3 loop spans 12 amino acids. Here the CDR3 DNA reads TGTGCCAGCAGCGACAGACTTATCTTCTACACCTTC. It yields the protein CASSDRLIFYTF.

The chain employs TRBV7-2 and TRBJ2-7; 9 bases map to TRBD1. Losses at the gene ends were 5 bases for V and 3 bases for J; bases not matched to a gene: 8. Per the germline V gene, CDR1 is SGHTA and CDR2 is FQGNSA. The CDR3 spans 15 residues. The CDR3 loop is CASSGAGTGNYEQYF. The CDR3 nucleotides read TGTGCCAGCAGCGGCGCCGGGACAGGGAACTACGAGCAGTACTTC.

This chain links TRBV14 with TRBJ1-2; D ambiguous. V lost 5 bases to trimming and J lost 8 bases, with 12 bases between them. The V gene's germline CDR1 is SGHDN and CDR2 FVKESK. The CDR3 is made up of 12 amino acids. CDR3 DNA: TGTGCCAGCAGCTTAGCCAGGAGGGGCTACACCTTC. It specifies CASSLARRGYTF.

The chain joins TRBV6-5 to TRBJ1-1, with a possible D match to TRBD1 (5 bases). This CDR3 has 15 amino acids. V was shortened by 2 bases and J by 5 bases, with 15 bases between the two germline ends. Germline V gives CDR1 MNHEY, CDR2 SVGAGI. CDR3 nucleotides: TGTGCCAGCAGTTACCTGGTCGAATGGGGGACTGAAGCTTTCTTT. Translating gives CASSYLVEWGTEAFF.

V gene TRBV27 combines with J gene TRBJ1-1; D gene ambiguous. Germline loops: CDR1 MNHEY, CDR2 SMNVEV (reference sequence). The CDR3 is made up of 15 amino acids. The V end was cut by 2 bases, the J end by 5 bases, with 15 bases between. The CDR3 loop is CASSLNRRSATEAFF. In nucleotides, the CDR3 is TGTGCCAGCAGTTTAAATAGGCGATCGGCGACTGAAGCTTTCTTT.

CDR3 sequence (DNA): TGTGCCAGCAGTCTCGACAGGGTTCAAGACTATGGCTACACCTTC. Its translation: CASSLDRVQDYGYTF. The gene calls are TRBV2 and TRBJ1-2; 7 bases line up with TRBD1. Looked up from germline, CDR1 is SNHLY and CDR2 is FYNNEI. V dropped 5 bases and J dropped 3; count of bases not matched to a gene: 9. The CDR3 is made up of 15 amino acids.

The chain combines TRBV30 with TRBJ2-7; unclear D gene. This CDR3 spans 13 amino acids. The V gene's germline CDR1 is GTSNPN and CDR2 SVGIG (reference sequence). Trimming removed 5 bases at V and 3 bases at J, with 14 bases between. CDR3 sequence: CAWGIWGLYEQYF. CDR3 nucleotides: TGTGCCTGGGGTATTTGGGGTCTCTACGAGCAGTACTTC. Looking up the rest from reference TRBV30 and TRBJ2-7 gives the full variable domain: SQTIHQWPATLVQPVGSPLSLECTVEGTSNPNLYWYRQAAGRGLQLLFYSVGIGQISSEVPQNLSASRPQDRQFILSSKKLLLSDSGFYLCAWGIWGLYEQYFGPGTRLTVT.

The rearrangement uses TRBV18 and TRBJ1-5, with D perhaps TRBD1 (6 bases). Germline loops: CDR1 KGHSH, CDR2 LQKENI. The CDR3 contains 16 residues. The V end lost 2 bases, the J end lost 2 bases, and 13 bases lay between the germline ends. The CDR3, as DNA: TGTGCCAGCTCACCAAACAGGGACCTTGGCAATCAGCCCCAGCATTTT. Its protein is CASSPNRDLGNQPQHF. Using reference TRBV18 and TRBJ1-5 for the parts outside the CDR3, the full variable domain is NAGVMQNPRHLVRRRGQEARLRCSPMKGHSHVYWYRQLPEEGLKFMVYLQKENIIDESGMPKERFSAEFPKEGPSILRIQQVVRGDSAAYFCASSPNRDLGNQPQHFGDGTRLSIL.

The chain uses TRBV11-2 and TRBJ2-2; no reliable D call. Trimming shortened V by 3 bases and J by 7 bases, and 15 bases separated the two germline ends. Germline loops: CDR1 SGHAT, CDR2 FQNNGV. This CDR3 is built from 15 residues. CDR3 bases: TGTGCCAGCAGCTTTGTGGCAGCCCTAAGCGGGGAGCTGTTTTTT. This gives the protein CASSFVAALSGELFF. Using reference TRBV11-2 and TRBJ2-2 for the parts outside the CDR3, the full variable domain is EAGVAQSPRYKIIEKRQSVAFWCNPISGHATLYWYQQILGQGPKLLIQFQNNGVVDDSQLPKDRFSAERLKGVDSTLKIQPAKLEDSAVYLCASSFVAALSGELFFGEGSRLTVL.

This clone has a single count. V and J are TRBV7-2 and TRBJ1-2; D possibly corresponds to TRBD1 (5 bases). The CDR3 length is 15 residues. Germline CDR1 and CDR2: SGHTA and FQGNSA. Between the trimmed V and J ends, which lost 2 bases and 6 bases, there was a span of 16 bases. The CDR3 DNA reads as TGTGCCAGCAGCTTATTCGCAGGGACGGAGGATGGCTACACCTTC. It specifies CASSLFAGTEDGYTF.

The chain uses TRBV5-6 and TRBJ1-4; D is uncertain. V lost 1 base and J lost 6, with 10 bases in between. Germline-derived CDR1 and CDR2 are SGHDT and YYEEEE. CDR3 size: 14 residues. This CDR3 reads CASSLTQNYEKLFF. The CDR3 DNA sequence: TGTGCCAGCAGCTTGACACAAAACTATGAAAAACTGTTTTTT.

The chain is built from TRBV6-5 and TRBJ1-2, with 11 positions matching TRBD1. Germline trimming cut 6 bases from V and 4 bases from J; bases unmatched to any gene: 7. Looked up from germline, CDR1 is MNHEY and CDR2 is SVGAGI. This CDR3 is built from 15 residues. The CDR3 loop is CASRTGQGVFYGYTF. CDR3 coding DNA: TGTGCCAGCAGGACGGGACAGGGGGTTTTCTATGGCTACACCTTC.

The chain joins TRBV7-9 to TRBJ1-2; weak D call: TRBD1 (5 bases). CDR1 and CDR2 from the germline V gene are SEHNR and FQNEAQ (reference sequence). The germline V and J ends were trimmed by 4 bases and 1 base, with 22 bases remaining between them. The CDR3 covers 18 residues. The CDR3 protein is CASSSYYDSGNYNYGYTF. CDR3 nucleotide sequence: TGTGCCAGCAGCTCCTACTACGACTCAGGGAACTATAACTATGGCTACACCTTC.

In DNA, the CDR3 is TGTGCCAGCAGCTTAGCGACTAGCGGGGGGACAGATACGCAGTATTTT. It specifies CASSLATSGGTDTQYF. This chain links TRBV7-6 with TRBJ2-3; 13 positions match TRBD2. The ends lost 0 bases at V and 3 bases at J; junction bases unmatched: 0. The germline V gene has CDR1 SGHVS and CDR2 FNYEAQ. CDR3 length: 16 amino acids.

This sequence joins TRBV2 and TRBJ2-7; possible D gene TRBD1, 6 bases. Trimming took off 7 bases at V and 2 bases at J, with 18 bases between the two ends. The CDR3 has 15 residues. In germline, CDR1 is SNHLY, CDR2 FYNNEI. CDR3 DNA sequence: TGTGCCAGCATCCCTGGGGACACGGCAGCCTACGAGCAGTACTTC. Protein product: CASIPGDTAAYEQYF.

The J gene is TRBJ1-2, the V gene TRBV5-6; D remains unclear. From germline, CDR1 is SGHDT and CDR2 YYEEEE. Deletions cut 0 bases from V and 4 bases from J, with 10 bases between. This CDR3 spans 14 amino acids. CDR3 protein: CASSLAQIPYGYTF. The CDR3 coding sequence is TGTGCCAGCAGCTTGGCTCAGATTCCCTATGGCTACACCTTC.

The V and J genes are TRBV28 and TRBJ1-2; TRBD1 might be the D (5 bases). Germline V lookup: CDR1 MDHEN, CDR2 SYDVKM. Trimming left V 2 bases short and J 7 bases short, with 20 bases between. The CDR3 extends over 16 amino acids. The CDR3 nucleotides read TGTGCCAGCAGTTTAGGGGGGAGGGGTAAAGTCGCTGGCTACACCTTC. Amino acids: CASSLGGRGKVAGYTF.